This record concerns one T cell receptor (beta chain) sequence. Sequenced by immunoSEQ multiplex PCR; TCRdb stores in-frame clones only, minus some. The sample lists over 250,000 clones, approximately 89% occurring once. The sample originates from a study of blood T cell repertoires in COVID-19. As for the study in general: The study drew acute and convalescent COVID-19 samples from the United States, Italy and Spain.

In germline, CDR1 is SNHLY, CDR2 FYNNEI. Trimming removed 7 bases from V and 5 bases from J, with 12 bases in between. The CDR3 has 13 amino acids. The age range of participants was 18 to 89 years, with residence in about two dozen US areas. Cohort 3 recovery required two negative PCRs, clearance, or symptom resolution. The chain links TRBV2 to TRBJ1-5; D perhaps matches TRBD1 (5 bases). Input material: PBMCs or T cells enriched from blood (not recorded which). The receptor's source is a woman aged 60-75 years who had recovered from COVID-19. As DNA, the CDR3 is TGTGCCAGCACCCTAACCAGGGATCAGCCCCAGCATTTT. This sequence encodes CASTLTRDQPQHF.